These 29 T cell receptor beta chains were all obtained from the same sample, sequenced in a study of T-cell reconstitution after alpha-beta-depleted transplantation in children. Unique molecular identifiers were incorporated when the TCRbeta library was constructed. TCRdb reanalysed the PCR reads using MiXCR and keeps one entry per CDR3 protein. The table has about 640,000 distinct CDR3 sequences, 10% to 15% seen once. Sequencing used PBMCs, mostly from graft donor cells, obtained 360 days after TCRalphabeta/CD19-depleted stem cell transplant. The receptors here all came from a male patient aged 10-17 years who had a stem cell transplant for acute myeloid leukemia, so the T cells may come from the graft donor.

This clonotype appeared a few times. The V and J genes are TRBV20-1 and TRBJ2-7; no firm D call. Trimming pared 6 bases from V and 4 bases from J, leaving 19 bases between. Germline-derived CDR1 and CDR2 are DFQATT and SNEGSKA (reference sequence). CDR3 length equals 14 residues. CDR3 residues: CSAPALRPKYEQYF. CDR3 nucleotides: TGCAGTGCCCCCGCTTTGCGGCCTAAATACGAGCAGTACTTC.

This clonotype turned up a few times. V usage is TRBV20-1 and J usage is TRBJ2-5; D unclear. The ends were cut back, 5 bases at V and 5 bases at J, with 9 bases in the middle. This CDR3 contains 11 residues. Germline-derived CDR1 and CDR2 are DFQATT and SNEGSKA (reference sequence). For the CDR3, the DNA is TGCAGTGCTCAAACGAGCGAGACCCAGTACTTC. It yields the protein CSAQTSETQYF.

The V gene is TRBV7-8, the J gene TRBJ2-1; tentative D call: TRBD2 (5 bases). This CDR3 comprises 16 residues. Trimming pared 3 bases from V and 10 bases from J, leaving 22 bases between. The germline CDR1 and CDR2 sequences are SGHVS and FQNEAQ. CDR3 sequence reads: CASSFFGVDLGREQFF. The CDR3, as DNA: TGTGCCAGCAGCTTTTTCGGGGTAGATCTTGGGCGCGAGCAGTTCTTC.

V is TRBV9 and J is TRBJ2-3; D is undetermined. This CDR3 region has 16 residues. Germline CDR1 SGDLS, CDR2 YYNGEE. The V gene lost 0 bases and the J gene lost 1 base, with 12 bases spanning the gap. The CDR3 reads CASSVDHGYGTDTQYF. The CDR3 DNA follows: TGTGCCAGCAGCGTAGATCACGGGTACGGCACAGATACGCAGTATTTT.

This clonotype was counted between two and nine times. The V call is TRBV9, the J call TRBJ2-5; 7 bases map to TRBD2. This CDR3 comprises 16 residues. The trim removed 0 bases at V and 5 bases at J, leaving 10 bases unmatched. Germline CDR1 SGDLS, CDR2 YYNGEE. CDR3 in amino acids: CASSVGTSVPGETQYF. The CDR3 DNA sequence: TGTGCCAGCAGCGTAGGTACTAGCGTTCCGGGGGAGACCCAGTACTTC.

The table lists this clonotype with a few counts. This sequence joins TRBV12-3 or TRBV12-4 and TRBJ2-2; 12 bases fit TRBD2. Germline trimming cut 7 bases from V and 4 bases from J; bases unmatched to any gene: 13. CDR3 size: 18 residues. The CDR3 protein is CASKGLAGDTVVTGELFF. For the CDR3, the DNA is TGTGCCAGCAAGGGACTAGCGGGTGATACAGTCGTCACCGGGGAGCTGTTTTTT.

The chain couples TRBV24-1 to TRBJ1-5; D is ambiguous. The CDR3 extends over 15 amino acids. Germline CDR1 KGHDR, CDR2 SFDVKD. The V gene lost 2 bases and the J gene lost 4 bases, with 11 bases spanning the gap. For the CDR3, the DNA is TGTGCCACCAGTGATTCGCGGAATCTTAATCAGCCCCAGCATTTT. This encodes CATSDSRNLNQPQHF.

J is TRBJ2-7 and V is TRBV20-1; 7 bases fit TRBD2. Germline V CDR1 and CDR2: DFQATT, SNEGSKA (reference sequence). The CDR3 has 12 amino acids. Trimming at V came to 6 bases and at J to 2 bases, leaving 4 bases not matched to a gene. CDR3 nucleotide sequence: TGCAGTGCCCCTAGCGGTACCTACGAGCAGTACTTC. Its protein product is CSAPSGTYEQYF.

This clonotype was seen a handful of times. The CDR3 here is CSATTGNQETQYF. CDR3 DNA: TGCAGTGCGACGACAGGGAACCAAGAGACCCAGTACTTC. The gene calls are TRBV20-1 and TRBJ2-5, with 7 bases identical to TRBD1. The CDR3 totals 13 residues. With 6 bases clipped from V and 0 bases from J, the junction kept 4 bases outside the gene matches. Germline V gene lookup returns CDR1 DFQATT and CDR2 SNEGSKA (reference sequence).

This chain joins TRBV19 and TRBJ2-7; TRBD1 might be the D (6 bases). The CDR3 covers 16 residues. V was cut by 4 bases and J by 2 bases, with 18 bases left in between. The germline V gene encodes CDR1 LNHDA and CDR2 SQIVND (reference sequence). CDR3 bases: TGTGCCAGTAGTACCGGACAGCCACACATTCCCTACGAGCAGTACTTC. Residues: CASSTGQPHIPYEQYF.

This clonotype occurred a few times. The chain uses TRBV28 and TRBJ1-4, with D perhaps TRBD1 (6 bases). Germline V lookup: CDR1 MDHEN, CDR2 SYDVKM. V was trimmed by 5 bases and J by 8 bases, leaving 18 bases between them. The CDR3 covers 15 residues. Here the CDR3 DNA reads TGTGCCAGCAGTCGTTTAGGGGGAACGAACGAAAAACTGTTTTTT. This encodes CASSRLGGTNEKLFF.

This clonotype was seen a few times. This rearrangement joins TRBV20-1 to TRBJ2-7, with a possible D match to TRBD2 (5 bases). The CDR3 has 14 residues. CDR1 DFQATT and CDR2 SNEGSKA come from the germline V gene (reference sequence). The V end lost 3 bases, the J end lost 3 bases, and 15 bases lay between the germline ends. CDR3 DNA sequence: TGCAGTGCTAGTGCCCGTGGACGGGACTACGAGCAGTACTTC. This encodes CSASARGRDYEQYF.

The chain uses TRBV20-1 and TRBJ2-7; the D is unclear. This CDR3 contains 11 residues. The V and J ends lost 3 bases and 12 bases respectively, with 15 bases between them. Germline CDR1 is DFQATT and CDR2 is SNEGSKA (reference sequence). CDR3 DNA: TGCAGTGCTAGTAACTCCGATACCATGTACTTC. Its protein is CSASNSDTMYF.

V and J are TRBV7-6 and TRBJ2-1; D is tentatively TRBD1 or TRBD2 (7 bases each). This CDR3 contains 14 residues. CDR1 is SGHVS, CDR2 FNYEAQ, per germline. The V end lost 5 bases, the J end lost 7 bases, and 15 bases lay between the germline ends. The CDR3 is CASSPGGERNEQFF. The CDR3 DNA follows: TGTGCCAGCAGCCCAGGGGGGGAAAGAAATGAGCAGTTCTTC.

This clonotype was seen a few times. The chain carries TRBV20-1 and TRBJ2-3; the D is unclear. Germline V gene lookup returns CDR1 DFQATT and CDR2 SNEGSKA (reference sequence). The CDR3 covers 11 residues. Trimming pared 8 bases from V and 6 bases from J, leaving 12 bases between. CDR3 DNA: TGCAGTTCCACTCGTGTGGATACGCAGTATTTT. Its translation: CSSTRVDTQYF.

This clonotype was picked up a small number of times. The chain recombines TRBV15 with TRBJ2-3; TRBD1 or TRBD2 may be the D gene (6 bases each). The CDR3 spans 14 residues. The germline CDR1 and CDR2 sequences are LNHNV and YYDKDF (reference sequence). The V end was cut by 0 bases, the J end by 6 bases, with 10 bases between. CDR3 nucleotide sequence: TGTGCCACCAGCAGAGATTGGGGGGCGGATACGCAGTATTTT. Its protein is CATSRDWGADTQYF.

This clonotype was detected only a few times. The chain combines TRBV20-1 with TRBJ2-5; D is possibly TRBD2 (7 bases). The CDR3 has 12 amino acids. Germline V gene data show CDR1 as DFQATT and CDR2 as SNEGSKA (reference sequence). V lost 7 bases to trimming and J lost 5 bases, with 14 bases between them. CDR3 coding DNA: TGCAGTGGAGAGGGGGGAGGGGAGACCCAGTACTTC. As protein: CSGEGGGETQYF.

The V and J genes are TRBV12-3 or TRBV12-4 and TRBJ1-2; the D is unclear. Trimming shortened V by 6 bases and J by 0 bases, and 11 bases separated the two germline ends. The CDR3 extends over 14 amino acids. The CDR3 here is CASSLLGANYGYTF. The CDR3 DNA reads as TGTGCCAGCAGCCTGTTAGGTGCTAACTATGGCTACACCTTC.

This clonotype was counted many times. This sequence joins TRBV20-1 and TRBJ2-4, with D tentatively TRBD2 (6 bases). Germline V gene data show CDR1 as DFQATT and CDR2 as SNEGSKA (reference sequence). The germline V and J ends were trimmed by 4 bases and 9 bases, with 16 bases remaining between them. The CDR3 covers 13 residues. CDR3 protein: CSAKLAPRGIQYF. CDR3 sequence (DNA): TGCAGTGCTAAACTAGCACCACGGGGCATTCAGTACTTC.

This clonotype was counted many times. The chain links TRBV20-1 to TRBJ2-5; 10 nucleotides line up with TRBD2. Germline lookup yields CDR1 DFQATT and CDR2 SNEGSKA (reference sequence). There are 12 residues in the CDR3. The trim removed 5 bases at V and 3 bases at J, leaving 0 bases unmatched. In DNA, the CDR3 is TGCAGTGCTGGACTAGCGGAAGAGACCCAGTACTTC. It encodes CSAGLAEETQYF.

This clonotype was seen a handful of times. The gene calls are TRBV4-3 and TRBJ2-4; 8 bases align to TRBD2. CDR3 length: 14 residues. The germline V gene has CDR1 LGHNA and CDR2 YSLEER. The J segment lost 7 bases and the V segment lost 4 bases, leaving 6 bases of the junction unmatched. DNA for the CDR3: TGCGCCAGCAGCCCGGGACTAGGTATTAACATTCAGTACTTC. Protein sequence: CASSPGLGINIQYF.

This chain connects TRBV4-2 to TRBJ2-7; no firm D call. CDR1 and CDR2 from the germline V gene are LGHNA and YNFKEQ. The CDR3 sequence is 15 residues long. Deletions cut 5 bases from V and 1 base from J, with 15 bases between. CDR3 loop: CASSSDAGISYEQYF. CDR3 DNA sequence: TGTGCCAGCAGCTCCGACGCTGGGATATCCTACGAGCAGTACTTC.

The V gene is TRBV6-1, the J gene TRBJ1-1; D ambiguous. Trimming cost V 8 bases and J 3 bases, with 13 bases left between them. The V gene's germline CDR1 is MNHNS and CDR2 SASEGT. This CDR3 has 13 amino acids. CDR3 DNA sequence: TGTGCCAGCGGTCAGAGGTTGGACACTGAAGCTTTCTTT. It encodes CASGQRLDTEAFF.

This clonotype was picked up many times. The V call is TRBV24-1, the J call TRBJ2-1; 9 positions match TRBD2. This CDR3 is 15 amino acids long. Losses at the gene ends were 5 bases for V and 9 bases for J; bases not matched to a gene: 10. Germline loops: CDR1 KGHDR, CDR2 SFDVKD. CDR3 DNA: TGTGCCACCAGTGTGGGTAGCGGGAGTGAAGGTGAGCAGTTCTTC. Amino acid sequence: CATSVGSGSEGEQFF.

The chain links TRBV12-3 or TRBV12-4 to TRBJ2-3; 14 bases map to TRBD2. V gave up 0 bases and J gave up 3 bases; unmatched junction bases: 5. CDR3 length: 18 residues. The chain's CDR3 is CASSLARGLAGATDTQYF. CDR3 coding DNA: TGTGCCAGCAGTTTAGCCCGGGGACTAGCGGGAGCGACAGATACGCAGTATTTT.

The chain couples TRBV18 to TRBJ2-7; D gene uncertain. V shed 3 bases and J shed 2 bases, with 14 bases lying between them. The CDR3 has 15 amino acids. Germline V gives CDR1 KGHSH, CDR2 LQKENI. Here the CDR3 reads CASSPTGRTPYEQYV. Here the CDR3 DNA reads TGTGCCAGCTCACCGACGGGCCGGACCCCCTACGAGCAGTACGTC.

The sample holds a few counts of this clonotype. The chain uses TRBV24-1 and TRBJ2-2; 8 nucleotides agree with TRBD1. This CDR3 region has 17 residues. The germline V gene encodes CDR1 KGHDR and CDR2 SFDVKD. J was trimmed by 7 bases and V by 0 bases; bases with no gene match: 9. The CDR3 reads CATSDLRQGPGDGELFF. The CDR3 DNA reads as TGTGCCACCAGTGATTTGAGACAGGGGCCCGGTGACGGGGAGCTGTTTTTT.

The chain has TRBV20-1 and TRBJ1-1, with D hard to call. This CDR3 has 13 residues. From germline, CDR1 is DFQATT and CDR2 SNEGSKA (reference sequence). Trimming took off 8 bases at V and 2 bases at J, with 15 bases between the two ends. The CDR3 spells CSPSSGRNTEAFF. The CDR3, as DNA: TGCAGTCCCTCGAGCGGGAGAAACACTGAAGCTTTCTTT.

In its sample, this clonotype was seen a few times. This chain uses TRBV28 with TRBJ2-7, with 7 bases aligning to TRBD1. The CDR3 consists of 17 residues. The trim removed 2 bases at V and 4 bases at J, leaving 14 bases unmatched. The V gene's germline CDR1 is MDHEN and CDR2 SYDVKM. The CDR3 region is CASSLPDTGTVTYEQYF. CDR3 nucleotide sequence: TGTGCCAGCAGTTTACCGGACACCGGGACAGTCACGTACGAGCAGTACTTC.